A single sample gave rise to the 2 T cell receptor beta chains below, sequenced in a study of T cell clonotyping in hematopoietic cell transplantation (dated by TCRdb to the early 2020s). The sample's time point label is to be understood as: recipient sample about 28 days before transplant, after cytoreduction. Libraries came from the immunoSEQ multiplex PCR assay. Not all clones reach the TCRdb copy of this immuneACCESS table, which keeps in-frame sequences only. Checked studies attribute under half of the gap to unresolved V genes and leave the rest unexplained. This sample has several thousand clones in its table, and roughly 84% of those were observed once. The ten largest clones take up around 26% of the sample. The sample here was peripheral blood mononuclear cells, taken before stem cell transplant. Receptors originate from a woman aged 60-75 years with acute myeloid leukemia. Some clones in this sample may be carry-over from other donors' samples.

This clone was detected a few times. This chain uses TRBV5-1 with TRBJ1-5, with D maybe TRBD1 (6 bases). The V gene's germline CDR1 is SGHRS and CDR2 YFSETQ. Between the trimmed V and J ends, which lost 2 bases and 4 bases, there was a span of 13 bases. The CDR3 totals 15 residues. The CDR3 is CASSLTTGVNQPQHF. CDR3 bases: TGCGCCAGCAGCTTAACGACAGGCGTAAATCAGCCCCAGCATTTT.

This clone came up once. The rearrangement links TRBV6-5 to TRBJ1-1; unclear D gene. Trimming stripped 6 bases from V and 4 bases from J, with 18 bases between. Germline values: CDR1 MNHEY, CDR2 SVGAGI. The CDR3 spans 15 residues. CDR3: CASSGVRSRGTEAFF. In DNA, the CDR3 is TGTGCCAGCAGCGGTGTGAGGTCTCGGGGCACTGAAGCTTTCTTT.